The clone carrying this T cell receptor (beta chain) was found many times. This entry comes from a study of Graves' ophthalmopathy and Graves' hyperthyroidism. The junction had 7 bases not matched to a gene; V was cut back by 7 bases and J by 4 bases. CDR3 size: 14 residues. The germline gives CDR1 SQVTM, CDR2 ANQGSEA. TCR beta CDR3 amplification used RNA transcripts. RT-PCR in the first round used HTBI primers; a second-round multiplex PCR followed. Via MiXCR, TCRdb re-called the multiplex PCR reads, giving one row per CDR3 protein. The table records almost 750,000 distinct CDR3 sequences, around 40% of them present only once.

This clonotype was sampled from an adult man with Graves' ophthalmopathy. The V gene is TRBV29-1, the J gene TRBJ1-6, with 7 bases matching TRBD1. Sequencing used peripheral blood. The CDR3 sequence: CSAAWDRYNSPLHF. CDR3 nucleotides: TGCAGCGCTGCTTGGGACAGATATAATTCACCCCTCCACTTT.